Shown below are 21 T cell receptor beta chains from a single sample sequenced in a study of technical replicates of blood from a few donors. TCRdb's copy holds only in-frame clones and misses some; the assay was immunoSEQ multiplex PCR. This table holds around 84,000 clones, more than 95% found once. Source material: T cells isolated from PBMCs. These receptors originate from a human donor in good health.

Here the CDR3 reads CASSEVAGIAYGYTF. In nucleotides, the CDR3 is TGCGCCAGCAGTGAGGTAGCAGGGATCGCCTATGGCTACACCTTC. The rearrangement uses TRBV10-1 and TRBJ1-2; D perhaps matches TRBD1 (5 bases). Germline assignment: CDR1 WNHNN and CDR2 SYGVQD (reference sequence). Trimming shortened V by 2 bases and J by 4 bases, and 14 bases separated the two germline ends. There are 15 residues in the CDR3.

The rearrangement links TRBV7-9 to TRBJ2-1, with TRBD2 identical over 10 bases. The germline gives CDR1 SEHNR, CDR2 FQNEAQ (reference sequence). Trimming cost V 2 bases and J 6 bases; bases outside gene matches: 7. The CDR3 has 16 amino acids. CDR3 in DNA: TGTGCCAGCAGCTTACAACCTAGCGGGGGAGTCAATGAGCAGTTCTTC. Protein sequence: CASSLQPSGGVNEQFF.

This clone was observed once. This chain joins TRBV9 and TRBJ2-2; a weak D match, TRBD1 (5 bases). Germline CDR1 and CDR2: SGDLS and YYNGEE. Deletions cut 0 bases from V and 4 bases from J, with 10 bases between. The CDR3 contains 15 residues. As DNA, the CDR3 is TGTGCCAGCAGCGTAGAAGGGGTTGCCACCGGGGAGCTGTTTTTT. Translated, it gives CASSVEGVATGELFF. Full variable domain (missing parts from reference TRBV9 and TRBJ2-2): DSGVTQTPKHLITATGQRVTLRCSPRSGDLSVYWYQQSLDQGLQFLIQYYNGEERAKGNILERFSAQQFPDLHSELNLSSLELGDSALYFCASSVEGVATGELFFGEGSRLTVL.

DNA of the CDR3: TGTGCCAGCACTCAAAAAGGAGGGACAGGGACCCCCGAGCAGTACTTC. Protein: CASTQKGGTGTPEQYF. This chain links TRBV25-1 with TRBJ2-7; 9 bases align to TRBD1. Germline V gives CDR1 MGHDK, CDR2 SYGVNS. V shed 7 bases and J 6 bases; nucleotides not matched to a gene: 16. This CDR3 spans 16 amino acids.

The chain employs TRBV30 and TRBJ1-4; 12 nucleotides agree with TRBD1. With 1 base clipped from V and 11 bases from J, the junction kept 2 bases outside the gene matches. The CDR3 spans 13 residues. Germline lookup yields CDR1 GTSNPN and CDR2 SVGIG (reference sequence). The CDR3 nucleotides are TGTGCCTGGAGTGGGGACAGGGGGCTTAAACTGTTTTTT. Encoded protein: CAWSGDRGLKLFF.

The chain links TRBV19 to TRBJ2-5; no clear D gene. Trimming stripped 5 bases from V and 1 base from J, with 14 bases between. The CDR3 spans 15 residues. CDR1 is LNHDA and CDR2 is SQIVND in the germline V gene (reference sequence). The CDR3 DNA is TGTGCCAGTAGTTCCCTTCCCGGAGCCCAAGAGACCCAGTACTTC. This encodes CASSSLPGAQETQYF.

The J gene is TRBJ2-2, the V gene TRBV7-7, with D possibly matching TRBD1 (5 bases). From germline, CDR1 is SSHAT and CDR2 FNYEAQ (reference sequence). V lost 5 bases, J lost 6 bases, and 10 bases lay in between. The length of the CDR3 is 13 residues. The CDR3 nucleotides read TGTGCCAGCAGCACAGGAGCCCCCGGGGAGCTGTTTTTT. It translates to CASSTGAPGELFF.

The chain has TRBV6-6 and TRBJ2-7; TRBD2 is a possible D gene (6 bases). Germline V gene data show CDR1 as MNHNY and CDR2 as SVGAGI (reference sequence). The ends were cut back, 4 bases at V and 3 bases at J, with 16 bases in the middle. This CDR3 has 15 amino acids. The CDR3 sequence: CASSLPGTPNYEQYF. DNA for the CDR3: TGTGCCAGCAGTTTACCCGGGACTCCCAACTACGAGCAGTACTTC.

V and J are TRBV6-1 and TRBJ1-2; weak D call: TRBD1 (6 bases). This CDR3 has 14 residues. Trimming pared 0 bases from V and 2 bases from J, leaving 7 bases between. Per the germline V gene, CDR1 is MNHNS and CDR2 is SASEGT. This chain's CDR3 is CASSEATGNYGYTF. The DNA for the CDR3 is TGTGCCAGCAGTGAAGCTACAGGGAACTATGGCTACACCTTC.

A single count supports this clone. This rearrangement joins TRBV2 to TRBJ1-3, with no clear D. Germline CDR1 reads SNHLY; CDR2 reads FYNNEI. This CDR3 is built from 16 residues. With 2 bases removed from V and 2 bases from J, the gap between germline ends came to 13 bases. The DNA of the CDR3 is TGTGCCAGCAGTGAAACCCCCCGGGGAGCTGGAAACACCATATATTTT. Amino acid sequence: CASSETPRGAGNTIYF.

The chain combines TRBV5-4 with TRBJ2-5; 7 bases map to TRBD2. There are 14 residues in the CDR3. V lost 3 bases and J lost 4; bases outside the gene matches: 6. The V gene's germline CDR1 is SGHNT and CDR2 YYREEE (reference sequence). The CDR3 loop is CASSYGVAGETQYF. The DNA of the CDR3 is TGTGCCAGCAGCTATGGGGTAGCGGGAGAGACCCAGTACTTC.

This clone was detected only once. The chain couples TRBV11-1 to TRBJ2-7; tentatively, D is TRBD2 (6 bases). The CDR3 covers 15 residues. CDR1 is SGHAT and CDR2 is FQDESV in the germline V gene (reference sequence). Between the trimmed V and J ends, which lost 1 base and 6 bases, there was a span of 16 bases. CDR3 nucleotide sequence: TGTGCCAGCAGCTTAGGGTATCGGGGGACGCGCGAGCAGTACTTC. Amino acids: CASSLGYRGTREQYF.

This chain links TRBV2 with TRBJ1-2; 8 bases fit TRBD1. The CDR3 extends over 15 amino acids. Germline CDR1 and CDR2: SNHLY and FYNNEI. The V gene end was trimmed by 7 bases and the J gene end by 8 bases; junction bases not matched to a gene: 15. The CDR3 nucleotides read TGTGCCAGCATGGTAATGGCGGGGACAGGCGGCGGCTACACCTTC. Its translation is CASMVMAGTGGGYTF.

The genes are TRBV5-1 and TRBJ2-7, with 8 nucleotides matching TRBD1. Germline CDR1 reads SGHRS; CDR2 reads YFSETQ. CDR3 length: 15 residues. J was trimmed by 5 bases and V by 1 base; bases with no gene match: 8. The CDR3 coding sequence is TGCGCCAGCAGCTTGAGTTACAGGGGGTTCGACGAGCAGTACTTC. Protein product: CASSLSYRGFDEQYF.

The chain carries TRBV28 and TRBJ1-2; 8 bases match TRBD1. From germline, CDR1 is MDHEN and CDR2 SYDVKM. The CDR3 contains 15 residues. Trimming at V came to 7 bases and at J to 2 bases, leaving 9 bases not matched to a gene. The CDR3 region is CASTIAGGANYGYTF. In DNA, the CDR3 is TGTGCCAGCACCATCGCAGGGGGCGCCAACTATGGCTACACCTTC.

The J gene is TRBJ1-1, the V gene TRBV28; D not resolved. CDR1 and CDR2 from the germline V gene are MDHEN and SYDVKM. This CDR3 has 13 residues. V shed 4 bases and J shed 0 bases, with 6 bases lying between them. The CDR3 DNA reads as TGTGCCAGCAGTTCGGAGATGAACACTGAAGCTTTCTTT. This sequence encodes CASSSEMNTEAFF.

The CDR3 is CASSGGGNTYNEQFF. The CDR3 nucleotides are TGCGCCAGCAGTGGTGGGGGGAATACCTACAATGAGCAGTTCTTC. The V and J genes are TRBV10-2 and TRBJ2-1; D may be TRBD2 (6 bases). V lost 4 bases, J lost 2 bases, and 12 bases lay in between. Germline-derived CDR1 and CDR2 are WSHSY and SAAADI. CDR3 size: 15 residues.

The rearrangement links TRBV7-9 to TRBJ1-1, with TRBD1 matching 7 bases. Per germline, CDR1 SEHNR and CDR2 FQNEAQ (reference sequence). Unmatched junction bases numbered 5, after V lost 3 bases and J lost 4 bases. The CDR3 covers 14 residues. In DNA form, the CDR3 reads TGTGCCAGCAGCTTCACAGGGGTTGCCACTGAAGCTTTCTTT. Its protein product is CASSFTGVATEAFF.

The gene calls are TRBV7-9 and TRBJ2-7; weak D call: TRBD1 (6 bases). CDR3 length equals 13 residues. Trimming removed 5 bases from V and 9 bases from J, with 17 bases in between. In germline, CDR1 is SEHNR, CDR2 FQNEAQ (reference sequence). The CDR3 bases are TGTGCCAGCAGCCCTAAAGGCCCACAGGGGCAGTACTTC. Translation: CASSPKGPQGQYF.

This rearrangement joins TRBV7-3 to TRBJ1-1; 7 bases match TRBD1. With 4 bases clipped from V and 4 bases from J, the junction kept 6 bases outside the gene matches. This CDR3 contains 14 residues. The germline V gene has CDR1 SGHTA and CDR2 FQGTGA. Here the CDR3 DNA reads TGTGCCAGCAGCTCTCAGGACAGGAGCACTGAAGCTTTCTTT. This encodes CASSSQDRSTEAFF.

The V gene is TRBV30, the J gene TRBJ1-4, with D possibly being TRBD1 (6 bases). The germline V gene encodes CDR1 GTSNPN and CDR2 SVGIG (reference sequence). The CDR3 loop spans 16 amino acids. Trimming shortened V by 4 bases and J by 4 bases, and 19 bases separated the two germline ends. The CDR3 bases are TGTGCCTGGAACCGACTTCCAGGGGCCAATAATGAAAAACTGTTTTTT. It translates to CAWNRLPGANNEKLFF.